This T cell receptor (beta chain) was obtained from a study of response to subunit inactivated influenza vaccine. Each CDR3 protein is one row after TCRdb ran MiXCR on the RT-PCR reads. The table shows 500,000 or so distinct CDR3 sequences, with about 10% occurring only once. Study conclusions and caveats: The authors proposed limited new T cell recruitment per seasonal influenza vaccination.

A remark on this clonotype: Its specificity is unknown.

The germline V and J ends were trimmed by 3 bases and 5 bases, with 10 bases remaining between them. The CDR3 spans 13 residues. This chain connects TRBV12-3 or TRBV12-4 to TRBJ2-5; no clear D gene. This receptor was taken from a man aged 50-60 years who received an inactivated influenza vaccine. Sequenced material: PBMCs from blood, taken roughly 45 days after vaccination. CDR3 bases: TGTGCCAGCAGTTTCACAGCTTCGGAGACCCAGTACTTC. It is translated as CASSFTASETQYF.